One and the same sample provided the 21 T cell receptor beta chains below, sequenced in a study of blood T cell repertoires in COVID-19. Using immunoSEQ multiplex PCR, the repertoire was profiled, and TCRdb retains in-frame clones only, with some absent. The sample has about 160,000 clones; more than 65% are singletons. The sample taken for sequencing was PBMCs or T cells enriched from blood (not recorded which). These receptors were obtained from a woman aged 40-49 years with acute COVID-19.

The rearrangement links TRBV18 to TRBJ2-6; 7 bases are a match to TRBD1. Trimming cost V 1 base and J 2 bases; bases outside gene matches: 5. Germline values: CDR1 KGHSH, CDR2 LQKENI. The CDR3 extends over 17 amino acids. Here the CDR3 reads CASSPQGASAGANVLTF. The CDR3 nucleotides read TGTGCCAGCTCACCACAGGGGGCCTCAGCTGGGGCCAACGTCCTGACTTTC.

This chain uses TRBV7-9 with TRBJ1-5, with TRBD1 identical over 7 bases. Germline CDR1 SEHNR, CDR2 FQNEAQ (reference sequence). The ends lost 4 bases at V and 7 bases at J; junction bases unmatched: 7. The CDR3 loop spans 14 amino acids. CDR3 sequence: CASSSAGRGQPQHF. CDR3 DNA sequence: TGTGCCAGCAGCTCAGCCGGCAGGGGGCAGCCCCAGCATTTT.

V usage is TRBV19 and J usage is TRBJ2-7; 7 bases map to TRBD2. V shed 1 base, J shed 4 bases, and the junction held 7 bases outside the gene matches. Germline V CDR1 and CDR2: LNHDA, SQIVND (reference sequence). The CDR3 extends over 15 amino acids. Here the CDR3 DNA reads TGTGCCAGTAGTATAGGTGGCGGGAGCGGTTACGAGCAGTACTTC. Amino acids: CASSIGGGSGYEQYF.

Notes on this clone: This same CDR3 is encoded by further DNA sequences in the sample. The J gene is TRBJ1-2, the V gene TRBV2, with 7 bases that match TRBD1. The CDR3 consists of 13 residues. Germline loops: CDR1 SNHLY, CDR2 FYNNEI. V trimming: 5 bases; J trimming: 2 bases; junction bases outside the gene matches: 2. This CDR3 reads CASSRDSNYGYTF. The CDR3, as DNA: TGTGCCAGCAGTAGGGACAGCAACTATGGCTACACCTTC. Using reference TRBV2 and TRBJ1-2 for the parts outside the CDR3, the full variable domain is EPEVTQTPSHQVTQMGQEVILRCVPISNHLYFYWYRQILGQKVEFLVSFYNNEISEKSEIFDDQFSVERPDGSNFTLKIRSTKLEDSAMYFCASSRDSNYGYTFGSGTRLTVV.

This clone was recorded only once. The chain is built from TRBV19 and TRBJ2-3, with D possibly matching TRBD1 (5 bases). CDR3 length: 13 residues. Trimming took off 6 bases at V and 5 bases at J, with 12 bases between the two ends. The germline gives CDR1 LNHDA, CDR2 SQIVND (reference sequence). Written as DNA, the CDR3 is TGTGCCAGTAGGGGGCTAGACCAAGATACGCAGTATTTT. The encoded protein is CASRGLDQDTQYF.

This clone was observed a few times. The V and J genes are TRBV19 and TRBJ2-2; 8 bases are shared with TRBD1. CDR1 LNHDA and CDR2 SQIVND come from the germline V gene (reference sequence). Trimming removed 3 bases from V and 6 bases from J; junction bases left unmatched: 0. The CDR3 totals 13 residues. The CDR3 region has the DNA TGTGCCAGTAGTATCAGGGGGCCCGGGGAGCTGTTTTTT. This gives the protein CASSIRGPGELFF.

The chain uses TRBV3-1 (or the pseudogene TRBV3-2) and TRBJ2-3; TRBD2 matches at 13 bases. Germline lookup yields CDR1 LGHDT and CDR2 YNNKEL (reference sequence). V shed 2 bases and J 3 bases; nucleotides not matched to a gene: 2. The CDR3 is 16 amino acids. This CDR3 is CASSQILAGGTDTQYF. In DNA form, the CDR3 reads TGTGCCAGCAGCCAAATACTAGCGGGAGGGACAGATACGCAGTATTTT.

This rearrangement joins TRBV5-1 to TRBJ1-1; 8 bases are a match to TRBD1. This CDR3 contains 15 residues. CDR1 is SGHRS, CDR2 YFSETQ, per germline. V lost 4 bases to trimming and J lost 2 bases; unmatched junction nucleotides: 7. The DNA of the CDR3 is TGCGCCAGCAGCCTCCCACAGGGGGTCAACACTGAAGCTTTCTTT. Its protein product is CASSLPQGVNTEAFF.

The rearrangement uses TRBV7-3 and TRBJ2-3, with D perhaps TRBD2 (5 bases). The germline V and J ends were trimmed by 3 bases and 2 bases, with 12 bases remaining between them. The CDR3 contains 15 residues. The V gene's germline CDR1 is SGHTA and CDR2 FQGTGA. The CDR3 region has the DNA TGTGCCAGCAGCTTGCTCGGAGGTTTCACAGATACGCAGTATTTT. Residues: CASSLLGGFTDTQYF.

J is TRBJ1-4 and V is TRBV10-3, with TRBD1 identical over 8 bases. Trimming took 6 bases from V and 3 from J; bases not matched to a gene: 9. The CDR3 consists of 16 residues. Germline V gene lookup returns CDR1 ENHRY and CDR2 SYGVKD. The CDR3 DNA sequence: TGTGCCATCAGCCCGACAGGGGCCGGGGCTAATGAAAAACTGTTTTTT. Encoded protein: CAISPTGAGANEKLFF.

The V and J genes are TRBV18 and TRBJ1-2, with 9 bases identical to TRBD1. The CDR3 consists of 15 residues. The germline V gene has CDR1 KGHSH and CDR2 LQKENI. The ends lost 6 bases at V and 5 bases at J; junction bases unmatched: 10. The CDR3 spells CASSPEQGAFYGYTF. The CDR3 DNA reads as TGTGCCAGCTCTCCTGAACAGGGGGCCTTTTATGGCTACACCTTC.

The J gene is TRBJ1-5, the V gene TRBV6-5; 8 bases align to TRBD1. Germline V lookup: CDR1 MNHEY, CDR2 SVGAGI. V trimming: 8 bases; J trimming: 5 bases; junction bases outside the gene matches: 5. CDR3 length: 13 amino acids. The CDR3 sequence: CASQDRVDQPQHF. For the CDR3, the DNA is TGTGCCAGCCAGGACAGGGTTGATCAGCCCCAGCATTTT.

V gene TRBV10-3 combines with J gene TRBJ2-5, with D perhaps matching TRBD1 (6 bases). The CDR3 sequence is 16 residues long. Germline V gene data show CDR1 as ENHRY and CDR2 as SYGVKD. The V and J ends lost 2 bases and 0 bases respectively, with 13 bases between them. The CDR3, as DNA: TGTGCCATCAGTGAGGGGGGCGGTGGAGACCAAGAGACCCAGTACTTC. Protein sequence: CAISEGGGGDQETQYF.

The rearrangement uses TRBV27 and TRBJ1-5; TRBD1 aligns across 8 bases. The CDR3 is 17 amino acids. CDR1 is MNHEY, CDR2 SMNVEV, per germline (reference sequence). J was trimmed by 4 bases and V by 5 bases; bases with no gene match: 13. CDR3 sequence: CASSDSGGADRNQPQHF. In nucleotides, the CDR3 is TGTGCCAGCAGTGATTCAGGGGGCGCCGATAGAAATCAGCCCCAGCATTTT.

The gene calls are TRBV5-1 and TRBJ1-2, with TRBD1 identical over 9 bases. Losses at the gene ends were 4 bases for V and 3 bases for J; bases not matched to a gene: 4. Per the germline V gene, CDR1 is SGHRS and CDR2 is YFSETQ. The CDR3 contains 14 residues. The CDR3 region has the DNA TGCGCCAGCAGCGGAAGGACAGGGGACTATGGCTACACCTTC. Its protein product is CASSGRTGDYGYTF. Complete variable domain (other parts from reference TRBV5-1 and TRBJ1-2): KAGVTQTPRYLIKTRGQQVTLSCSPISGHRSVSWYQQTPGQGLQFLFEYFSETQRNKGNFPGRFSGRQFSNSRSEMNVSTLELGDSALYLCASSGRTGDYGYTFGSGTRLTVV.

This clone has more than one count but fewer than ten. This sequence joins TRBV9 and TRBJ1-4, with D uncertain. V shed 2 bases and J shed 3 bases, with 11 bases lying between them. The CDR3 sequence is 15 residues long. Germline V gene data show CDR1 as SGDLS and CDR2 as YYNGEE. The DNA of the CDR3 is TGTGCCAGCAGCGTCGCCCCGGGATCTAATGAAAAACTGTTTTTT. This sequence encodes CASSVAPGSNEKLFF.

This chain connects TRBV5-4 to TRBJ1-1; 10 nucleotides match TRBD1. Germline assignment: CDR1 SGHNT and CDR2 YYREEE (reference sequence). V was pared by 2 bases and J by 6 bases, with 4 bases of the junction left unmatched. The CDR3 contains 14 residues. The CDR3 region is CASSLGQGDSEAFF. CDR3 nucleotide sequence: TGTGCCAGCAGCTTAGGACAGGGGGATTCTGAAGCTTTCTTT.

The chain joins TRBV2 to TRBJ1-6, with 7 positions matching TRBD1. Germline V lookup: CDR1 SNHLY, CDR2 FYNNEI. The CDR3 totals 14 residues. With V trimmed by 7 bases and J by 7 bases, 7 bases remained unmatched. The CDR3 region has the DNA TGTGCCAGCATCGAGGGACAGTGGAATTCACCCCTCCACTTT. Translated: CASIEGQWNSPLHF.

V usage is TRBV10-3 and J usage is TRBJ2-3, with 12 bases fitting TRBD2. The junction had 9 bases not matched to a gene; V was cut back by 5 bases and J by 3 bases. The CDR3 is 17 amino acids. Germline CDR1 ENHRY, CDR2 SYGVKD. CDR3 in DNA: TGTGCCATCAGTTCGAGGGGTACTAGCGGGAGGACAGATACGCAGTATTTT. Amino acids: CAISSRGTSGRTDTQYF.

This clone was recorded once. The chain couples TRBV29-1 to TRBJ1-2; no clear D. Trimming took 2 bases from V and 14 from J, leaving 21 bases between them. Per the germline V gene, CDR1 is SQVTM and CDR2 is ANQGSEA. This CDR3 region has 13 residues. The CDR3 reads CSVERTLPGVQTF. The CDR3 DNA follows: TGCAGCGTTGAACGAACTCTTCCGGGAGTCCAAACCTTC.

The rearrangement uses TRBV7-6 and TRBJ1-3, with TRBD1 as a possible D gene (5 bases). Trimming took off 7 bases at V and 4 bases at J, with 26 bases between the two ends. CDR3 length: 18 residues. The germline V gene encodes CDR1 SGHVS and CDR2 FNYEAQ. The CDR3 sequence: CASTSSRPGNQGGNTIYF. CDR3 DNA sequence: TGTGCCAGCACCTCTAGTCGGCCAGGGAACCAAGGCGGAAACACCATATATTTT.